These 18 T cell receptor beta chains were all obtained from the same sample, sequenced in a study of OX40 agonist ivuxolimab in advanced cancers. Libraries were prepared by immunoSEQ multiplex PCR; TCRdb keeps only in-frame clonotypes and omits some of them. The sample lists 77,000 or so clones; roughly 85% were seen once. Sample: CD4+ or CD8+ T cells sorted from blood, taken in a trial of the OX40 agonist ivuxolimab. The source of these receptors is an adult with an advanced solid tumor such as melanoma, head and neck, liver or kidney cancer.

About this clone itself: The junction and the germline gene differ at one end; a read error may be behind it. CDR3 DNA: TGCGCCAGCAGTCGGACTAGCGGGAGCTCCCACGAGCAGTACTTC. This gives the protein CASSRTSGSSHEQYF. The chain couples TRBV10-1 to TRBJ2-7, with 13 bases lining up with TRBD2. The CDR3 runs 15 residues. CDR1 and CDR2 from the germline V gene are WNHNN and SYGVQD (reference sequence).

V and J are TRBV27 and TRBJ1-1; D is unresolved. Germline V gives CDR1 MNHEY, CDR2 SMNVEV (reference sequence). The V end was cut by 4 bases, the J end by 0 bases, with 9 bases between. This CDR3 has 14 amino acids. CDR3 protein: CASSSAPMNTEAFF. The CDR3 region has the DNA TGTGCCAGCAGTTCCGCCCCGATGAACACTGAAGCTTTCTTT.

The J gene is TRBJ2-6, the V gene TRBV6-7, with D unresolved. TRBV6-7 is identified as an open reading frame with a role that is uncertain. The CDR3 loop spans 15 amino acids. V was clipped by 5 bases and J by 5 bases, with 13 bases between them. The CDR3 loop is CASSALQSRANVLTF. The CDR3 DNA sequence: TGTGCCAGCAGTGCTCTACAAAGTCGGGCCAACGTCCTGACTTTC.

The gene calls are TRBV10-3 and TRBJ1-5, with D unclear. Germline CDR1 ENHRY, CDR2 SYGVKD. The CDR3 totals 14 residues. Trimming took 7 bases from V and 5 from J, leaving 15 bases between them. The CDR3 nucleotides are TGTGCCATCACCTTCACAGAGGATCATCAGCCCCAGCATTTT. Residues: CAITFTEDHQPQHF.

V and J are TRBV27 and TRBJ1-4, with D hard to call. CDR3 length: 16 residues. Between the trimmed V and J ends, which lost 2 bases and 6 bases, there was a span of 16 bases. CDR1 is MNHEY, CDR2 SMNVEV, per germline (reference sequence). DNA of the CDR3: TGTGCCAGCAGTTTACCCTCTAAAAGGCGTTATGAAAAACTGTTTTTT. This sequence encodes CASSLPSKRRYEKLFF.

The count of this clone is one. J is TRBJ2-7 and V is TRBV2; 8 bases fit TRBD1. Germline CDR1 reads SNHLY; CDR2 reads FYNNEI. With 10 bases clipped from V and 2 bases from J, the junction kept 4 bases outside the gene matches. This CDR3 comprises 12 residues. The CDR3 loop reads CAIGQGAYEQYF. Here the CDR3 DNA reads TGTGCCATAGGACAGGGTGCCTACGAGCAGTACTTC.

The chain has TRBV5-1 and TRBJ1-1; D possibly corresponds to TRBD1 (5 bases). Looked up from germline, CDR1 is SGHRS and CDR2 is YFSETQ. The CDR3 sequence is 14 residues long. The ends were cut back, 4 bases at V and 4 bases at J, with 14 bases in the middle. The CDR3 protein is CASSPGEGLTEAFF. The DNA for the CDR3 is TGCGCCAGCAGCCCGGGTGAGGGACTCACTGAAGCTTTCTTT.

The J gene is TRBJ1-1, the V gene TRBV28; tentative D call: TRBD1 (5 bases). V was clipped by 7 bases and J by 5 bases, with 17 bases between them. Germline V lookup: CDR1 MDHEN, CDR2 SYDVKM. The CDR3 is 14 amino acids. The CDR3 region is CASTFGTARTEAFF. The CDR3 region has the DNA TGTGCCAGCACTTTCGGGACCGCTCGGACTGAAGCTTTCTTT.

This chain uses TRBV7-9 with TRBJ2-5; perhaps D is TRBD1 or TRBD2 (5 bases each). V was clipped by 0 bases and J by 5 bases, with 13 bases between them. CDR3 length equals 15 residues. CDR1 and CDR2 from the germline V gene are SEHNR and FQNEAQ (reference sequence). CDR3 nucleotides: TGTGCCAGCAGCTTAGCGACCGGGGCCGGGGAGACCCAGTACTTC. It encodes CASSLATGAGETQYF.

The chain is built from TRBV19 and TRBJ1-2; D may be TRBD1 (5 bases). The germline gives CDR1 LNHDA, CDR2 SQIVND (reference sequence). Trimming removed 7 bases at V and 9 bases at J, with 27 bases between. The CDR3 runs to 16 residues. CDR3 DNA sequence: TGTGCCAGTACCCCGCAGGGCCGACTCGGAGCTTATAGCTACACCTTC. Its protein is CASTPQGRLGAYSYTF.

The gene calls are TRBV27 and TRBJ2-7; D gene unclear. Germline V gives CDR1 MNHEY, CDR2 SMNVEV (reference sequence). The V end was cut by 5 bases, the J end by 4 bases, with 12 bases between. The CDR3 spans 13 residues. CDR3 sequence (DNA): TGTGCCAGCAGTCCTCGGGCCTTGTACGAGCAGTACTTC. This encodes CASSPRALYEQYF.

This clone was detected a few times. V usage is TRBV27 and J usage is TRBJ1-6; 8 bases agree with TRBD1. The CDR3 extends over 15 amino acids. Germline CDR1 is MNHEY and CDR2 is SMNVEV (reference sequence). J lost 5 bases, V lost 5 bases, and 5 bases had no gene match. DNA for the CDR3: TGTGCCAGCAGTGTAAAGACAGGGGATAATTCACCCCTCCACTTT. Translated, it gives CASSVKTGDNSPLHF.

The rearrangement links TRBV7-8 to TRBJ2-5; TRBD2 matches at 12 bases. The CDR3 runs 15 residues. The germline CDR1 and CDR2 sequences are SGHVS and FQNEAQ. The junction had 5 bases not matched to a gene; V was cut back by 6 bases and J by 3 bases. The CDR3 region is CASSARLAGEETQYF. CDR3 sequence (DNA): TGTGCCAGCAGTGCCAGACTAGCGGGGGAAGAGACCCAGTACTTC.

This clone has just one count. This chain uses TRBV5-6 with TRBJ2-3; a possible D gene is TRBD2 (5 bases). The CDR3 length is 14 residues. Germline V CDR1 and CDR2: SGHDT, YYEEEE. The V gene lost 2 bases and the J gene lost 0 bases, with 7 bases spanning the gap. The CDR3 loop reads CASSFGESTDTQYF. In DNA form, the CDR3 reads TGTGCCAGCAGCTTCGGGGAGAGCACAGATACGCAGTATTTT.

J is TRBJ1-1 and V is TRBV7-2, with D unclear. Trimming took 5 bases from V and 0 from J, leaving 7 bases between them. This CDR3 region has 13 residues. From germline, CDR1 is SGHTA and CDR2 FQGNSA. The CDR3 DNA follows: TGTGCCAGCAGCCCGCACATGAACACTGAAGCTTTCTTT. As protein: CASSPHMNTEAFF.

A few counts support this clone. The rearrangement joins TRBV2 to TRBJ1-3; no firm D call. This CDR3 has 12 residues. Germline lookup yields CDR1 SNHLY and CDR2 FYNNEI. Trimming stripped 7 bases from V and 0 bases from J, with 4 bases between. CDR3 amino acids: CASTNSGNTIYF. DNA of the CDR3: TGTGCCAGCACAAACTCTGGAAACACCATATATTTT.

J is TRBJ1-3 and V is TRBV2; 7 nucleotides agree with TRBD1. Germline V gives CDR1 SNHLY, CDR2 FYNNEI. This CDR3 contains 14 residues. V lost 5 bases to trimming and J lost 1 base; unmatched junction nucleotides: 2. The CDR3 DNA is TGTGCCAGCAGTCCAGGGGGGTCTGGAAACACCATATATTTT. It yields the protein CASSPGGSGNTIYF.

V and J are TRBV9 and TRBJ2-1; 8 nucleotides line up with TRBD2. The CDR3 extends over 17 amino acids. Germline V CDR1 and CDR2: SGDLS, YYNGEE. V lost 1 base, J lost 7 bases, and 13 bases stayed unmatched. The CDR3 protein is CASSVTGPGLGLNEQFF. For the CDR3, the DNA is TGTGCCAGCAGCGTAACCGGACCGGGACTAGGGCTAAATGAGCAGTTCTTC. The complete variable domain, with remaining parts taken from reference TRBV9 and TRBJ2-1, reads DSGVTQTPKHLITATGQRVTLRCSPRSGDLSVYWYQQSLDQGLQFLIQYYNGEERAKGNILERFSAQQFPDLHSELNLSSLELGDSALYFCASSVTGPGLGLNEQFFGPGTRLTVL.